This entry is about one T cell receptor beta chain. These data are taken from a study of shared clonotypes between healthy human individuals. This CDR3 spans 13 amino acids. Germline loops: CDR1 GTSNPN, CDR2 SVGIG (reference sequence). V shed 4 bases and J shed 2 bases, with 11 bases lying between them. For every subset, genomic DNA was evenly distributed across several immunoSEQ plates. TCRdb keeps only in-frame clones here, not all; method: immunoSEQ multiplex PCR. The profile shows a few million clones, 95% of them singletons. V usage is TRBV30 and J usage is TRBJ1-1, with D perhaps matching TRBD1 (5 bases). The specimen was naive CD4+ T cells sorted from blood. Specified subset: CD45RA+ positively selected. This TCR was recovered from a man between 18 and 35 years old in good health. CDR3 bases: TGTGCCTGGAAGGGGCAGCTTAACACTGAAGCTTTCTTT. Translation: CAWKGQLNTEAFF. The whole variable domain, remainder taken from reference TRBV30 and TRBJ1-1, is SQTIHQWPATLVQPVGSPLSLECTVEGTSNPNLYWYRQAAGRGLQLLFYSVGIGQISSEVPQNLSASRPQDRQFILSSKKLLLSDSGFYLCAWKGQLNTEAFFGQGTRLTVV.